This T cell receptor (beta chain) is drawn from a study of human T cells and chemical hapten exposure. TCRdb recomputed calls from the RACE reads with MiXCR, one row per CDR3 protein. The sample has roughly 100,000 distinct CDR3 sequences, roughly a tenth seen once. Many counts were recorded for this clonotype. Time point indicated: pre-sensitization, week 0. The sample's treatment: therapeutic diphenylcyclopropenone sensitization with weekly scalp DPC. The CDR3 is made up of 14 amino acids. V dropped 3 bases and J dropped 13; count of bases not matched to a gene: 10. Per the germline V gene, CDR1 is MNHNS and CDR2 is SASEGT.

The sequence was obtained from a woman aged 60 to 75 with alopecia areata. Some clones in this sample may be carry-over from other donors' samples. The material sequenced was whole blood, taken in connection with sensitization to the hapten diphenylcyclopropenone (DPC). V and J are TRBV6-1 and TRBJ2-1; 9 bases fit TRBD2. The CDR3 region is CASSELLGLATQFF. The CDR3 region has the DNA TGTGCCAGCAGTGAGTTATTGGGACTAGCCACCCAGTTCTTC.